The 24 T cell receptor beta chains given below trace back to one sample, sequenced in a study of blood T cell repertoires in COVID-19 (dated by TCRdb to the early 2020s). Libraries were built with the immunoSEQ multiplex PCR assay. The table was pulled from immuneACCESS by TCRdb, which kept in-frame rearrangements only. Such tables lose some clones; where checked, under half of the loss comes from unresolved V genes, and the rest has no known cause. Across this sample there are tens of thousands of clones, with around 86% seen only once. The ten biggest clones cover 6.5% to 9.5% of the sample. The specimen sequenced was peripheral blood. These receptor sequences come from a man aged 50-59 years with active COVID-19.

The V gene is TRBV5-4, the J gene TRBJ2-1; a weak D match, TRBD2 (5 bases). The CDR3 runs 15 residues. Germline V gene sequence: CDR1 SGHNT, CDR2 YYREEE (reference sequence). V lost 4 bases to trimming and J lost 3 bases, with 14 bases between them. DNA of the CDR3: TGTGCCAGCAGCCCGGGGTTCACCGTCTACAATGAGCAGTTCTTC. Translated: CASSPGFTVYNEQFF. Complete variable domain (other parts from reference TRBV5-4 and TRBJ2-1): ETGVTQSPTHLIKTRGQQVTLRCSSQSGHNTVSWYQQALGQGPQFIFQYYREEENGRGNFPPRFSGLQFPNYSSELNVNALELDDSALYLCASSPGFTVYNEQFFGPGTRLTVL.

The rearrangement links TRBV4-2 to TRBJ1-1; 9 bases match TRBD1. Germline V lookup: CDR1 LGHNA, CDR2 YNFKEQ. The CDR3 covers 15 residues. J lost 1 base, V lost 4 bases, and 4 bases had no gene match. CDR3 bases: TGTGCCAGCAGCCCCGGGGGACAGGGGAACACTGAAGCTTTCTTT. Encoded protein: CASSPGGQGNTEAFF.

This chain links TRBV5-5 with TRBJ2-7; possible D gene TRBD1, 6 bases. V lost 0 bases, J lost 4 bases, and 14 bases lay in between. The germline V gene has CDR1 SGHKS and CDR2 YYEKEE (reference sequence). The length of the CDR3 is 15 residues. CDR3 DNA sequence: TGTGCCAGCAGCTTGGGGATCGGACAGTATTACGAGCAGTACTTC. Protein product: CASSLGIGQYYEQYF.

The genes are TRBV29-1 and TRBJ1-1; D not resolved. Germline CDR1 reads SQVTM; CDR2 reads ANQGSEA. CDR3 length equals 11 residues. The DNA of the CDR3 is TGCGGACTGAATGTCAACACTGAAGCTTTCTTT. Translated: CGLNVNTEAFF.

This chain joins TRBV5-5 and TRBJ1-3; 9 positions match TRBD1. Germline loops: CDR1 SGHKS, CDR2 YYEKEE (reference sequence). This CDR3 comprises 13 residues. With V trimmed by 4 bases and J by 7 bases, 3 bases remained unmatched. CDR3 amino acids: CASSPGTGNTIYF. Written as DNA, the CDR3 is TGTGCCAGCAGCCCGGGGACAGGGAACACCATATATTTT.

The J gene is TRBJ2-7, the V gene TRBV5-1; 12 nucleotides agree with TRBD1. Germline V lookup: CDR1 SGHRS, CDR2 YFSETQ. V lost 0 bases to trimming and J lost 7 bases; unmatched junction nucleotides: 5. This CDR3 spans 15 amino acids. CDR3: CASSLGGQGAREQYF. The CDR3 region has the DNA TGCGCCAGCAGCTTGGGGGGACAGGGGGCGAGGGAGCAGTACTTC. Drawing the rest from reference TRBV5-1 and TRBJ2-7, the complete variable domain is KAGVTQTPRYLIKTRGQQVTLSCSPISGHRSVSWYQQTPGQGLQFLFEYFSETQRNKGNFPGRFSGRQFSNSRSEMNVSTLELGDSALYLCASSLGGQGAREQYFGPGTRLTVT.

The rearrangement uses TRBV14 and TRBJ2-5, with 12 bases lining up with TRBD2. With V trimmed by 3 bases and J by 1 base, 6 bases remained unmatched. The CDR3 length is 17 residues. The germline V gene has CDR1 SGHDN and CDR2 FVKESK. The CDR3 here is CASSHRLAGAVQETQYF. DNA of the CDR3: TGTGCCAGCAGCCACCGACTAGCGGGAGCCGTCCAAGAGACCCAGTACTTC. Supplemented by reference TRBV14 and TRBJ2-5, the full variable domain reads EAGVTQFPSHSVIEKGQTVTLRCDPISGHDNLYWYRRVMGKEIKFLLHFVKESKQDESGMPNNRFLAERTGGTYSTLKVQPAELEDSGVYFCASSHRLAGAVQETQYFGPGTRLLVL.

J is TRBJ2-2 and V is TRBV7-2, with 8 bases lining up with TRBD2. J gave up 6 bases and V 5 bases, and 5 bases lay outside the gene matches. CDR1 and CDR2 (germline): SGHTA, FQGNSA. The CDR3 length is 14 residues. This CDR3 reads CASSPSGSPGELFF. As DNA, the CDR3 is TGTGCCAGCAGCCCCAGCGGGAGCCCCGGGGAGCTGTTTTTT.

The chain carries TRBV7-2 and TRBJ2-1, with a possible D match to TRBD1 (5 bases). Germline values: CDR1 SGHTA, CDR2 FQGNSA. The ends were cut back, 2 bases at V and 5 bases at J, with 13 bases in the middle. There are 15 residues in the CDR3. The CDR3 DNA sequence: TGTGCCAGCAGCTTACAGGGAATGATCGACAATGAGCAGTTCTTC. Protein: CASSLQGMIDNEQFF.

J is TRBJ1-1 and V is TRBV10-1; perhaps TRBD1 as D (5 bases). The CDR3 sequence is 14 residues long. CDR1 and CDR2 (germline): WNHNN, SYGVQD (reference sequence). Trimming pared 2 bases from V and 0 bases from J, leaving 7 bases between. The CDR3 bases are TGCGCCAGCAGTGAGGGGGGGGTGAACACTGAAGCTTTCTTT. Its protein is CASSEGGVNTEAFF.

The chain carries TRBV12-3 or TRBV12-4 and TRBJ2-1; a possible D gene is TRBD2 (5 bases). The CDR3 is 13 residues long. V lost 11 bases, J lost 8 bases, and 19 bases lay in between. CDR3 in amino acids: CASTAGDWYEQFF. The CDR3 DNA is TGTGCCTCCACGGCCGGGGATTGGTATGAGCAGTTCTTC.

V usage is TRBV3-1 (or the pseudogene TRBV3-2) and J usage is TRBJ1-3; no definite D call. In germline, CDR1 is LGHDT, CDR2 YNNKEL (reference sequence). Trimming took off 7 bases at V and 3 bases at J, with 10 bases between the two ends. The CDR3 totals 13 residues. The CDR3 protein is CASTEGSGNTIYF. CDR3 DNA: TGTGCCAGCACGGAGGGAAGTGGAAACACCATATATTTT.

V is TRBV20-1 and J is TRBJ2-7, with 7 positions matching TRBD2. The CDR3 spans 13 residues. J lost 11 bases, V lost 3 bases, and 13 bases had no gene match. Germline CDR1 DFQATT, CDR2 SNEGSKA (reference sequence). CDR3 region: CSASLGLPPQEYF. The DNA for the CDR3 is TGCAGTGCTAGTTTGGGACTACCTCCCCAGGAGTACTTC.

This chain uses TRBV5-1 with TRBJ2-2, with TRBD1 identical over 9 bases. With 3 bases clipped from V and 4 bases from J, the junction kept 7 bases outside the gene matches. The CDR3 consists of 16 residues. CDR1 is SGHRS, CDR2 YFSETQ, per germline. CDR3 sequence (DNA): TGCGCCAGCAGCTCTTACGGGACAGGGCTCACCGGGGAGCTGTTTTTT. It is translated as CASSSYGTGLTGELFF.

The CDR3 region is CASSSLYGYTF. The CDR3 DNA reads TGTGCCAGCAGCTCCCTCTATGGCTACACCTTC. V usage is TRBV5-6 and J usage is TRBJ1-2, with D unresolved. Germline values: CDR1 SGHDT, CDR2 YYEEEE. Trimming cost V 3 bases and J 4 bases, with 4 bases left between them. CDR3 length: 11 residues.

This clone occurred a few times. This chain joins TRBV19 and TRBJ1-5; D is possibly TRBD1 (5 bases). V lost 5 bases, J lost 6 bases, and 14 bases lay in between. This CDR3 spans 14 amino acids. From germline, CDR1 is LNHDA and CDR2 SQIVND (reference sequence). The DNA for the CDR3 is TGTGCCAGTAGTTCGCAGGGCGCGGTTCAGCCCCAGCATTTT. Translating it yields CASSSQGAVQPQHF.

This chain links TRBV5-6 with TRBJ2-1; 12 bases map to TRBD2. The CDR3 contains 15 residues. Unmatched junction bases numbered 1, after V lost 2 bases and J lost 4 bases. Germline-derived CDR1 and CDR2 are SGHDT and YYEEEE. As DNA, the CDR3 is TGTGCCAGCAGCTTTGGACTAGCGGGGTACAATGAGCAGTTCTTC. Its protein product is CASSFGLAGYNEQFF.

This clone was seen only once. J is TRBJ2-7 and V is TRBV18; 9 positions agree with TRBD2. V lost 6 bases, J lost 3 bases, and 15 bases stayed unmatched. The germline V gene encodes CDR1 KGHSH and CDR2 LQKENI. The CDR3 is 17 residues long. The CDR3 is CASSPTRVAGGSYEQYF. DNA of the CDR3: TGTGCCAGCTCCCCTACCAGGGTCGCGGGAGGGAGCTACGAGCAGTACTTC.

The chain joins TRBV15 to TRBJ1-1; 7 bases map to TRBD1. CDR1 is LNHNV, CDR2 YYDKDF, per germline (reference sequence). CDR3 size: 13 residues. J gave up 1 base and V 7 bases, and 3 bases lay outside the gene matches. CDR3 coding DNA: TGTGCCACCAAGGACAGGAGGAACACTGAAGCTTTCTTT. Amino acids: CATKDRRNTEAFF.

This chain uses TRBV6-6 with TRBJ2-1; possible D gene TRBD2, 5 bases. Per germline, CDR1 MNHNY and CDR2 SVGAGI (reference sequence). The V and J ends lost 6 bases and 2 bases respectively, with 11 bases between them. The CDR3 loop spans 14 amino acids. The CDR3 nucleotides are TGTGCCAGCAGCCCGGGATCCACCTACAATGAGCAGTTCTTC. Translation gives CASSPGSTYNEQFF.

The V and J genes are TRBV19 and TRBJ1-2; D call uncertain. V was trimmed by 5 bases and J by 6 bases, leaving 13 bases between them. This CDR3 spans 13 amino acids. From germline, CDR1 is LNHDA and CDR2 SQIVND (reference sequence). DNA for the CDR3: TGTGCCAGTAGTCACGGGTCCACGAATGGCTACACCTTC. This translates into CASSHGSTNGYTF.

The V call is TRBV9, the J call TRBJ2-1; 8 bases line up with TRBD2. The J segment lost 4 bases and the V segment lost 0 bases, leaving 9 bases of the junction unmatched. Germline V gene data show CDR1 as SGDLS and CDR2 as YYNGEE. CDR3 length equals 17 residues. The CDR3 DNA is TGTGCCAGCAGCGTAGATTACACGGGAGGGCCTTACAATGAGCAGTTCTTC. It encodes CASSVDYTGGPYNEQFF.

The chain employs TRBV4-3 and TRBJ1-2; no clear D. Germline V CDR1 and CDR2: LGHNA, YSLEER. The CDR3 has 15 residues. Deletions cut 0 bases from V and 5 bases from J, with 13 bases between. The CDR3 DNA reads TGCGCCAGCAGCCAAGATCAGCGCGGAGGTTATGGCTACACCTTC. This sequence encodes CASSQDQRGGYGYTF.

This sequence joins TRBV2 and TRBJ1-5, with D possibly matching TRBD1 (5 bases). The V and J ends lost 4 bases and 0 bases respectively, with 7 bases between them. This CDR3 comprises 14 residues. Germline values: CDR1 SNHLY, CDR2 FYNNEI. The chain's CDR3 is CASSGDYSNQPQHF. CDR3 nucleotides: TGTGCCAGCAGTGGGGACTATAGCAATCAGCCCCAGCATTTT. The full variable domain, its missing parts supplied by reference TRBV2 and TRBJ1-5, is EPEVTQTPSHQVTQMGQEVILRCVPISNHLYFYWYRQILGQKVEFLVSFYNNEISEKSEIFDDQFSVERPDGSNFTLKIRSTKLEDSAMYFCASSGDYSNQPQHFGDGTRLSIL.